This TCR beta chain was sequenced during a study of vaccination effects on CD4 cells after COVID-19. Overall study: Every well housed more than 1.5 million PBMC, which grew in culture alongside 10 IU/ml IL-2 and roughly 9.9 ug/ml peptides.

This CDR3 is 15 amino acids long. Trimming removed 7 bases from V and 4 bases from J; junction bases left unmatched: 6. The germline CDR1 and CDR2 sequences are SNHLY and FYNNEI. About this clone: No antigen is known for it.

This table comes from immunoSEQ multiplex PCR, and its TCRdb copy is limited to in-frame clones, with some not included. Of more than 35,000 clones listed, around 70% are singletons. Researchers isolated CD4+ T cells once approximately eleven days of culture had elapsed. Vaccination of participants consisted of two doses of either the BNT162b2 or mRNA-1273 vaccine. The authors exchanged half the medium for IL-2 medium on days 3 and 7. The V and J genes are TRBV2 and TRBJ1-6; 8 bases match TRBD1. This TCR derives from a human donor who received a COVID-19 vaccine. The sample here was CD4+ T cells from PBMCs cultured without peptide, taken after COVID-19 vaccination. The CDR3 DNA follows: TGTGCCAGCAACCAGGGGGCGCGGTATAATTCACCCCTCCACTTT. Amino acids: CASNQGARYNSPLHF.